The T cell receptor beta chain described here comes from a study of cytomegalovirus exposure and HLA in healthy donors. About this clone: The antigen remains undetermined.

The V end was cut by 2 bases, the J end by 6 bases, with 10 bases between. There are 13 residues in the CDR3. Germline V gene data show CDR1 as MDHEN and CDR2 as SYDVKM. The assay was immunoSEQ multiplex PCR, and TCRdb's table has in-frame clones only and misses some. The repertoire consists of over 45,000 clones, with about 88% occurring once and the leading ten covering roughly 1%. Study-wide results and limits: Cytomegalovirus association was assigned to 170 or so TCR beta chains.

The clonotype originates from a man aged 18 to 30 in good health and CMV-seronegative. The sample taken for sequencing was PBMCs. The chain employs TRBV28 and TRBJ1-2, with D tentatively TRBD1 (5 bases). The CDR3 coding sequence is TGTGCCAGCAGTTTACTCCTACAGGATGGCTACACCTTC. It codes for CASSLLLQDGYTF.